This TCR beta chain was recovered during a study of CD8+ T cells in alopecia areata. CDR1 and CDR2 (germline): SEHNR, FQNEAQ (reference sequence). The CDR3 is 13 residues long. V shed 5 bases and J shed 10 bases, with 15 bases lying between them. In each case, RNA was isolated and then reverse transcribed into cDNA as the sequencing template. This table comes from immunoSEQ multiplex PCR, and its TCRdb copy is limited to in-frame clones, with some not included. The sample holds 70,000 to 95,000 clones, roughly 51% seen once. By share, this clone counts as medium-sized. Researchers gathered lesional scalp punch biopsies and peripheral blood from patients with alopecia areata.

This clonotype originated in a human donor with alopecia areata. The rearrangement uses TRBV7-9 and TRBJ2-1; D unresolved. The sample comprised NKG2D-high CD8+ T cells sorted from blood. The CDR3 DNA reads as TGTGCCAGCAGCCCCCTCCCTACGGACGAGCAGTTCTTC. As protein: CASSPLPTDEQFF.